This TCR beta chain was obtained from a study of OX40 agonist ivuxolimab in advanced cancers. Overall study: Past anti-PD-1, anti-PD-L1 or anti-CTLA-4 therapy was accepted, and around 40% had received some.

Study-wide points: CD4+ T cells averaged fewer expanded clones than CD8+ T cells.

Patients were excluded for autoimmune disease history or systemic immunosuppression. Cycle 7 day 1, cycle 4 day 1, and baseline were the timepoints at which blood was sampled. The CDR3 loop spans 13 amino acids. The J segment lost 3 bases and the V segment lost 6 bases, leaving 3 bases of the junction unmatched. Germline V lookup: CDR1 MNHEY, CDR2 SMNVEV (reference sequence). This clone was recorded only once. Its target is not known. The method was immunoSEQ multiplex PCR; TCRdb's version includes in-frame clones alone and lacks a portion of them. The profile shows 15,000 or so clones, about 79% of them singletons.

The chain employs TRBV27 and TRBJ2-7, with TRBD1 identical over 9 bases. Sample: CD4+ or CD8+ T cells sorted from blood, taken in a trial of the OX40 agonist ivuxolimab. This TCR was sampled from an adult with an advanced solid tumor such as melanoma, head and neck, liver or kidney cancer. CDR3 in DNA: TGTGCCAGCAGCTGGGGACAGGGCTACGAGCAGTACTTC. Amino acid sequence: CASSWGQGYEQYF.